This TCR beta chain stems from a study of graft-versus-host responses after intestinal transplantation. Remarks on this clone: The target antigen is unknown.

This CDR3 comprises 17 residues. The V gene end was trimmed by 6 bases and the J gene end by 2 bases; junction bases not matched to a gene: 4. Per the germline V gene, CDR1 is SNHLY and CDR2 is FYNNEI. Clones were read by immunoSEQ multiplex PCR, and TCRdb kept only the in-frame ones, dropping some. Seen here are more than 80,000 clones, 80% to 85% observed once, and the top ten hold about 18%. The sequence was obtained from a human donor who received an intestinal transplant. Sequenced material: unstimulated CD8+ T cells sorted from spleen or lymph node cells, taken before intestinal transplant. The chain joins TRBV2 to TRBJ2-1; 16 positions match TRBD2. CDR3 sequence reads: CASRLGLAGGTYNEQFF. CDR3 sequence (DNA): TGTGCCAGCAGGTTGGGACTAGCGGGAGGGACCTACAATGAGCAGTTCTTC.